The next 29 T cell receptor beta chains were all read from a single sample in a study of T-cell memory formation after mild COVID-19. TCRdb re-called the 5' RACE reads with MiXCR, one entry per CDR3 protein. Counted here are 200,000 to 250,000 distinct CDR3 sequences, 10% occurring once; the ten biggest clones make up under 3.5%. Sequenced sample: PBMCs or a T cell subset sorted from them (not recorded which). These receptors were obtained from a man aged 18 to 35 who had mild COVID-19 (a few samples of this study predate the infection). Cell type and time point are not known.

Ten or more counts support this clonotype. The rearrangement links TRBV12-3 or TRBV12-4 to TRBJ2-1; D might be TRBD2 (6 bases). Trimming took 0 bases from V and 1 from J, leaving 7 bases between them. The CDR3 length is 15 residues. The DNA of the CDR3 is TGTGCCAGCAGTTTAGCGGGGGGTTCCTACAATGAGCAGTTCTTC. Protein product: CASSLAGGSYNEQFF.

The CDR3 DNA follows: TGTGCCACCAGGGCGTCTGAAGCTTTCTTT. Translation: CATRASEAFF. The chain recombines TRBV6-2 or TRBV6-3 with TRBJ1-1, with D tentatively TRBD1 (5 bases). The V and J ends lost 10 bases and 6 bases respectively, with 9 bases between them. Germline V gene sequence: CDR1 MNHEY, CDR2 SVGEGT. This CDR3 comprises 10 residues.

The chain joins TRBV14 to TRBJ2-6; D is uncertain. Trimming stripped 1 base from V and 0 bases from J, with 10 bases between. CDR3 length: 17 amino acids. The germline CDR1 and CDR2 sequences are SGHDN and FVKESK. Here the CDR3 reads CASSQVFGSSGANVLTF. In DNA form, the CDR3 reads TGTGCCAGCAGCCAAGTATTCGGAAGCTCTGGGGCCAACGTCCTGACTTTC.

In this sample, this clonotype turned up a few times. This chain links TRBV20-1 with TRBJ2-3; D perhaps matches TRBD2 (7 bases). Trimming removed 4 bases at V and 2 bases at J, with 22 bases between. Germline V gene data show CDR1 as DFQATT and CDR2 as SNEGSKA (reference sequence). The CDR3 is 17 residues long. The DNA of the CDR3 is TGCAGTGCTACCATCGAGTCATCGCGGGGGCACACAGATACGCAGTATTTT. This codes for CSATIESSRGHTDTQYF.

Many counts were recorded for this clonotype. The CDR3 here is CASFRGTSRETQYF. CDR3 nucleotides: TGCGCCAGCTTCCGAGGGACTAGCAGGGAGACCCAGTACTTC. The rearrangement uses TRBV5-1 and TRBJ2-5; 9 bases agree with TRBD2. V shed 7 bases and J 5 bases; nucleotides not matched to a gene: 9. CDR3 length: 14 amino acids. From germline, CDR1 is SGHRS and CDR2 YFSETQ.

The chain uses TRBV20-1 and TRBJ1-4; tentative D call: TRBD1 (5 bases). Trimming took 3 bases from V and 2 from J, leaving 13 bases between them. The CDR3 runs to 15 residues. Germline CDR1 is DFQATT and CDR2 is SNEGSKA (reference sequence). CDR3 residues: CSASEGHSTNEKLFF. The CDR3 bases are TGCAGTGCTAGTGAGGGGCACTCGACTAATGAAAAACTGTTTTTT.

The CDR3, as DNA: TGTGCCAGCAGCTGGGACGGCAGCTCTGGGGCCAACGTCCTGACTTTC. It is translated as CASSWDGSSGANVLTF. The rearrangement links TRBV7-2 to TRBJ2-6; the D gene could be TRBD1 or TRBD2 (5 bases each). The CDR3 spans 16 residues. V lost 4 bases and J 0 bases, leaving 10 bases between the germline ends. From germline, CDR1 is SGHTA and CDR2 FQGNSA.

The chain has TRBV16 and TRBJ2-1, with D tentatively TRBD1 or TRBD2 (5 bases each). This CDR3 has 11 residues. Per germline, CDR1 KGHSY and CDR2 FQNENV. V lost 4 bases, J lost 9 bases, and 7 bases lay in between. The CDR3 protein is CASSPGPEQFF. The DNA of the CDR3 is TGTGCCAGCAGCCCGGGACCTGAGCAGTTCTTC.

The gene calls are TRBV11-3 and TRBJ2-3; D is undetermined. The germline gives CDR1 SGHNT, CDR2 YENEEA. Trimming took off 0 bases at V and 6 bases at J, with 10 bases between the two ends. The CDR3 covers 14 residues. The CDR3 DNA follows: TGTGCCAGCAGCTTAGATCCTGTGGGGGATACGCAGTATTTT. Its translation: CASSLDPVGDTQYF. The complete variable domain, with remaining parts taken from reference TRBV11-3 and TRBJ2-3, reads EAGVVQSPRYKIIEKKQPVAFWCNPISGHNTLYWYLQNLGQGPELLIRYENEEAVDDSQLPKDRFSAERLKGVDSTLKIQPAELGDSAVYLCASSLDPVGDTQYFGPGTRLTVL.

This clonotype was counted a few times. The genes are TRBV3-1 and TRBJ2-2; D possibly corresponds to TRBD1 (5 bases). The V end lost 9 bases, the J end lost 6 bases, and 14 bases lay between the germline ends. This CDR3 contains 13 residues. Per the germline V gene, CDR1 is LGHDT and CDR2 is YNNKEL (reference sequence). CDR3 amino acids: CASWGRVSGELFF. Written as DNA, the CDR3 is TGTGCCAGTTGGGGCAGGGTCTCCGGGGAGCTGTTTTTT. The complete variable domain, with remaining parts taken from reference TRBV3-1 and TRBJ2-2, reads DTAVSQTPKYLVTQMGNDKSIKCEQNLGHDTMYWYKQDSKKFLKIMFSYNNKELIINETVPNRFSPKSPDKAHLNLHINSLELGDSAVYFCASWGRVSGELFFGEGSRLTVL.

The sample holds a few counts of this clonotype. The rearrangement uses TRBV12-1 and TRBJ2-5; the table's D call, TRBD2, has no DNA check behind it. TRBV12-1 is a pseudogene locus. This CDR3 region has 16 residues. CDR3 DNA: TGTGCCAGCAGCTTCCGACTAGCGGGGGCCCAAGAGACCCAGTACTTC. Its protein product is CASSFRLAGAQETQYF.

The chain employs TRBV7-8 and TRBJ2-3; possible D gene TRBD1, 5 bases. The length of the CDR3 is 14 residues. V was pared by 6 bases and J by 1 base, with 11 bases between. CDR1 and CDR2 (germline): SGHVS, FQNEAQ. The CDR3 DNA follows: TGTGCCAGCAGAGTTGTAGGGGGCACAGATACGCAGTATTTT. This sequence encodes CASRVVGGTDTQYF.

This rearrangement joins TRBV28 to TRBJ1-6; D call uncertain. This CDR3 region has 17 residues. Germline V gene lookup returns CDR1 MDHEN and CDR2 SYDVKM. Deletions cut 3 bases from V and 6 bases from J, with 18 bases between. CDR3 region: CASSLPKYRTVNSPLHF. The CDR3 DNA sequence: TGTGCCAGCAGTTTGCCCAAGTATAGGACGGTTAATTCACCCCTCCACTTT.

Only a few counts were recorded for this clonotype. The chain joins TRBV20-1 to TRBJ1-5; 8 bases line up with TRBD1. V dropped 6 bases and J dropped 2; count of bases not matched to a gene: 6. The CDR3 length is 14 residues. The V gene's germline CDR1 is DFQATT and CDR2 SNEGSKA (reference sequence). The CDR3 loop reads CSASRGLGNQPQHF. As DNA, the CDR3 is TGCAGTGCCAGCAGGGGGCTAGGCAATCAGCCCCAGCATTTT.

The chain is built from TRBV5-4 and TRBJ1-5, with 9 bases identical to TRBD1. CDR3 length: 15 amino acids. Germline V gene lookup returns CDR1 SGHNT and CDR2 YYREEE (reference sequence). V shed 3 bases and J 4 bases; nucleotides not matched to a gene: 5. For the CDR3, the DNA is TGTGCCAGCAGCTCCGGGACAGGGCCTAATCAGCCCCAGCATTTT. This gives the protein CASSSGTGPNQPQHF. The whole variable domain, remainder taken from reference TRBV5-4 and TRBJ1-5, is ETGVTQSPTHLIKTRGQQVTLRCSSQSGHNTVSWYQQALGQGPQFIFQYYREEENGRGNFPPRFSGLQFPNYSSELNVNALELDDSALYLCASSSGTGPNQPQHFGDGTRLSIL.

The CDR3 DNA is TGTGCCAGCAACAGGGAGGCCCAAGAGACCCAGTACTTC. As protein: CASNREAQETQYF. The rearrangement links TRBV25-1 to TRBJ2-5; D may match TRBD1 or TRBD2 (6 bases each). V lost 7 bases and J 1 base, leaving 10 bases between the germline ends. Germline V lookup: CDR1 MGHDK, CDR2 SYGVNS. The CDR3 length is 13 residues.

V usage is TRBV5-4 and J usage is TRBJ2-1, with unresolved D. V was cut by 1 base and J by 0 bases, with 5 bases left in between. The germline CDR1 and CDR2 sequences are SGHNT and YYREEE (reference sequence). The CDR3 is 14 amino acids. CDR3 nucleotide sequence: TGTGCCAGCAGCTTGACGAGCTCCTACAATGAGCAGTTCTTC. It codes for CASSLTSSYNEQFF.

This chain joins TRBV15 and TRBJ2-5, with D perhaps matching TRBD2 (7 bases). Looked up from germline, CDR1 is LNHNV and CDR2 is YYDKDF (reference sequence). The CDR3 totals 15 residues. V dropped 0 bases and J dropped 5 bases, with 13 bases sitting between them. The CDR3, as DNA: TGTGCCACCAGCAGAGATCGAGGGGGAGGGGAGACCCAGTACTTC. Its protein product is CATSRDRGGGETQYF.

J is TRBJ2-3 and V is TRBV4-3; 8 bases fit TRBD1. After removal of 0 bases from V and 1 base from J, the junction contained 6 bases not matched to a gene. The germline gives CDR1 LGHNA, CDR2 YSLEER. The CDR3 loop spans 17 amino acids. The CDR3 loop is CASSQEGGQGGTDTQYF. The CDR3 bases are TGCGCCAGCAGCCAAGAAGGCGGACAGGGCGGCACAGATACGCAGTATTTT.

This clonotype has only a few counts. This sequence joins TRBV12-3 or TRBV12-4 and TRBJ2-7, with TRBD2 as a possible D gene (5 bases). The CDR3 is 14 amino acids. V was pared by 6 bases and J by 0 bases, with 12 bases between. The CDR3 protein is CASSPRLNSYEQYF. CDR3 DNA: TGTGCCAGCAGCCCCCGACTAAACTCCTACGAGCAGTACTTC.

This clonotype was counted many times. The chain has TRBV12-3 or TRBV12-4 and TRBJ2-3, with 10 bases fitting TRBD2. CDR3 length: 15 amino acids. V shed 6 bases and J 7 bases; nucleotides not matched to a gene: 10. The CDR3 sequence: CASSYRSGGQNTQYF. The CDR3 region has the DNA TGTGCCAGCAGCTATCGTAGCGGGGGGCAGAATACGCAGTATTTT.

The J gene is TRBJ1-4, the V gene TRBV5-1, with 10 bases aligning to TRBD1. The ends lost 4 bases at V and 8 bases at J; junction bases unmatched: 5. The CDR3 totals 14 residues. Germline values: CDR1 SGHRS, CDR2 YFSETQ. The CDR3 coding sequence is TGCGCCAGCAGCGGGACGGACAGGGGGGAAAAACTGTTTTTT. Translated, it gives CASSGTDRGEKLFF.

In this sample, this clonotype turned up a few times. This chain joins TRBV12-5 and TRBJ1-2; D is ambiguous. Germline V CDR1 and CDR2: LGHNT, FRNRAP. The CDR3 runs to 20 residues. V lost 1 base and J lost 0, with 24 bases in between. CDR3 protein: CASGLGRQNRLLYPNYGYTF. The CDR3, as DNA: TGTGCTAGTGGTTTGGGGCGGCAGAACCGACTCTTATACCCTAACTATGGCTACACCTTC.

This sequence joins TRBV6-2 or TRBV6-3 and TRBJ2-1, with 8 bases matching TRBD2. The germline V gene has CDR1 MNHEY and CDR2 SVGEGT. Trimming at V came to 8 bases and at J to 3 bases, leaving 12 bases not matched to a gene. The CDR3 is 16 residues long. The CDR3 reads CASHNGGADNYNEQFF. In DNA form, the CDR3 reads TGTGCCAGCCACAACGGGGGGGCAGACAACTACAATGAGCAGTTCTTC.

This clonotype came up a few times. The chain is built from TRBV5-4 and TRBJ2-1; no clear D gene. Germline V gives CDR1 SGHNT, CDR2 YYREEE (reference sequence). The V and J ends lost 0 bases and 8 bases respectively, with 18 bases between them. This CDR3 comprises 16 residues. The CDR3 sequence is CASSLAGSGGIHEQFF. In nucleotides, the CDR3 is TGTGCCAGCAGCTTGGCAGGCTCGGGCGGTATACATGAGCAGTTCTTC.

The chain is built from TRBV5-1 and TRBJ2-1; D perhaps matches TRBD1 (6 bases). V gave up 0 bases and J gave up 0 bases, with 10 bases separating them. The CDR3 extends over 16 amino acids. CDR1 SGHRS and CDR2 YFSETQ come from the germline V gene. DNA of the CDR3: TGCGCCAGCAGCTTGGGTGGGGGCTACTCCTACAATGAGCAGTTCTTC. Protein product: CASSLGGGYSYNEQFF. Based on the CDR3 plus reference TRBV5-1 and TRBJ2-1, the full variable domain is KAGVTQTPRYLIKTRGQQVTLSCSPISGHRSVSWYQQTPGQGLQFLFEYFSETQRNKGNFPGRFSGRQFSNSRSEMNVSTLELGDSALYLCASSLGGGYSYNEQFFGPGTRLTVL.

The chain is built from TRBV3-1 and TRBJ2-1; 9 bases map to TRBD2. Losses at the gene ends were 4 bases for V and 9 bases for J; bases not matched to a gene: 13. The germline CDR1 and CDR2 sequences are LGHDT and YNNKEL (reference sequence). The CDR3 is made up of 16 amino acids. CDR3 protein: CASSPPGGGALSEQFF. The DNA for the CDR3 is TGTGCCAGCAGCCCCCCCGGCGGGGGGGCCTTGAGTGAGCAGTTCTTC.

This clonotype was counted only a few times. The chain is built from TRBV29-1 and TRBJ1-4, with D possibly TRBD1 on 5 matching bases. This CDR3 contains 13 residues. V lost 4 bases and J lost 5, with 11 bases in between. Germline values: CDR1 SQVTM, CDR2 ANQGSEA. CDR3 sequence reads: CSVGGIGNEKLFF. CDR3 DNA sequence: TGCAGCGTTGGGGGGATAGGGAATGAAAAACTGTTTTTT.

This clonotype occurred a few times. The chain recombines TRBV3-1 with TRBJ2-2, with D perhaps TRBD2 (6 bases). The CDR3 is made up of 15 amino acids. The ends were cut back, 2 bases at V and 4 bases at J, with 11 bases in the middle. The germline gives CDR1 LGHDT, CDR2 YNNKEL (reference sequence). CDR3 nucleotides: TGTGCCAGCAGCCAAAGGGCACTAGCCACCGGGGAGCTGTTTTTT. It is translated as CASSQRALATGELFF.